These 9 T cell receptor beta chains originate from one sample sequenced in a study of tumor-infiltrating lymphocytes in glioblastoma multiforme. Three nested ARM-PCR rounds with V-beta and C-beta primers built TCRB libraries. TCRdb recomputed calls from the multiplex PCR reads with MiXCR, one row per CDR3 protein. This table holds 20,000 or so distinct CDR3 sequences, 55% to 70% found once. The specimen was peripheral blood. All receptors come from a male donor with glioblastoma.

V and J are TRBV29-1 and TRBJ1-2, with 7 bases matching TRBD1. The CDR3 sequence is 11 residues long. Unmatched junction bases numbered 4, after V lost 4 bases and J lost 8 bases. CDR1 and CDR2 from the germline V gene are SQVTM and ANQGSEA. This CDR3 is CSVVGGPGYTF. CDR3 coding DNA: TGCAGCGTTGTAGGGGGCCCCGGCTACACCTTC.

Of note for this clonotype: Its ends do not fully match the called genes, so a read error is possible. The chain couples TRBV28 to TRBJ2-1, with TRBD1 identical over 8 bases. The CDR3 covers 15 residues. Germline CDR1 MDHEN, CDR2 SYDVKM. The CDR3 DNA is TGTGCCAGCAGGCAGGGGGCAACCTCCTACAATAAGCAGTTCTTC. Translation gives CASRQGATSYNKQFF.

This clonotype was recorded a few times. An end of the junction differs from the germline gene, which may be a read error. The chain employs TRBV5-1 and TRBJ2-1, with TRBD1 matching over 7 bases. The CDR3 is made up of 14 amino acids. Germline CDR1 and CDR2: SGHRS and YFSETQ. The CDR3 DNA is TGCGCCAGCAGCTTGGTGGGACAGTACAATAAGCAGTTCTTC. Translation: CASSLVGQYNKQFF.

The V call is TRBV11-1, the J call TRBJ2-1, with 7 nucleotides matching TRBD2. The germline V gene has CDR1 SGHAT and CDR2 FQDESV (reference sequence). With V trimmed by 5 bases and J by 5 bases, 9 bases remained unmatched. The CDR3 covers 15 residues. In DNA form, the CDR3 reads TGTGCCAGCAGCCTAAGCGGGGTGCTAAACAATGAGCAGTTCTTC. The encoded protein is CASSLSGVLNNEQFF.

Note on this clonotype: The junction departs from the called germline gene at one end, perhaps through a read error. The V gene is TRBV6-2 or TRBV6-3, the J gene TRBJ2-2, with D perhaps TRBD1 or TRBD2 (7 bases each). The CDR3 contains 17 residues. Per germline, CDR1 MNHEY and CDR2 SVGEGT. CDR3 DNA sequence: TGTGCCAGCAGTTACTTCACCGGGACAGCGGGGATCGGGGTGCTGTTTTTT. Its translation is CASSYFTGTAGIGVLFF.

A remark on this clonotype: Compared with germline, one end of the junction differs, possibly owing to a read error. The gene calls are TRBV11-2 and TRBJ2-5; D is perhaps TRBD1 (5 bases). CDR3 length: 13 amino acids. Germline-derived CDR1 and CDR2 are SGHAT and FQNNGV. CDR3 region: CASSSRMTETRYF. CDR3 nucleotide sequence: TGTGCCAGCAGCTCTAGGATGACAGAGACCCGGTACTTC. Drawing the rest from reference TRBV11-2 and TRBJ2-5, the complete variable domain is EAGVAQSPRYKIIEKRQSVAFWCNPISGHATLYWYQQILGQGPKLLIQFQNNGVVDDSQLPKDRFSAERLKGVDSTLKIQPAKLEDSAVYLCASSSRMTETRYFGPGTRLLVL.

In this sample, this clonotype turned up a few times. This clone may be a read error of a much larger clone one base away. The chain couples TRBV6-1 to TRBJ2-1; TRBD2 aligns across 9 bases. This CDR3 has 13 amino acids. The germline CDR1 and CDR2 sequences are MNHNS and SASEGT. CDR3 sequence reads: CASKMTSGNERFF. The CDR3 DNA follows: TGTGCCAGCAAAATGACTAGCGGCAATGAGCGGTTCTTC.

In its sample, this clonotype was seen once. This chain uses TRBV20-1 with TRBJ1-5, with a possible D match to TRBD1 (6 bases). The CDR3 contains 19 residues. The V end lost 1 base, the J end lost 2 bases, and 24 bases lay between the germline ends. CDR1 is DFQATT, CDR2 SNEGSKA, per germline (reference sequence). This CDR3 reads CSARAPGGWQGNRNQPQHF. In nucleotides, the CDR3 is TGCAGTGCTAGAGCCCCCGGAGGGTGGCAGGGGAACCGCAATCAGCCCCAGCATTTT.

The rearrangement joins TRBV20-1 to TRBJ2-1, with D tentatively TRBD1 or TRBD2 (5 bases each). The CDR3 totals 16 residues. Germline CDR1 DFQATT, CDR2 SNEGSKA (reference sequence). The ends were cut back, 3 bases at V and 0 bases at J, with 15 bases in the middle. Written as DNA, the CDR3 is TGCAGTGCTAGGGGGCAGGGAGTAAGCTCCTACAATGAGCAGTTCTTC. Translated: CSARGQGVSSYNEQFF.